Following are 30 T cell receptor beta chains from one sample sequenced in a study of vaccination and CD4 T cells after COVID-19. Their antigen targets remain unknown. Scientists ran DNA taken from cultured CD4+ T cells through the Oncomine TCR Beta short-read assay for sequencing. Each CDR3 protein gets one entry after TCRdb re-called the PCR reads with MiXCR. The sample has 20,000 to 25,000 distinct CDR3 sequences, roughly three fifths seen once. Treatment meaning: roughly ten-day PBMC culture with coronavirus spike peptide pools or control peptides (ViraFEST assay). The specimen was CD4+ T cells from blood, cultured in vitro, collected after SARS-CoV-2 vaccination. The source is a human donor who received a COVID-19 vaccine.

The chain is built from TRBV2 and TRBJ1-1, with D unresolved. This CDR3 is 13 amino acids long. Germline V CDR1 and CDR2: SNHLY, FYNNEI. V shed 3 bases and J shed 3 bases, with 8 bases lying between them. CDR3 nucleotide sequence: TGTGCCAGCAGTGATGGGGAGTACACTGAAGCTTTCTTT. It codes for CASSDGEYTEAFF.

The V and J genes are TRBV20-1 and TRBJ2-5; 8 bases are shared with TRBD2. The germline CDR1 and CDR2 sequences are DFQATT and SNEGSKA (reference sequence). V shed 0 bases and J 4 bases; nucleotides not matched to a gene: 4. The CDR3 has 14 residues. CDR3 coding DNA: TGCAGTGCTAGAGATGGACTAGCTCTAGAGACCCAGTACTTC. Its translation: CSARDGLALETQYF.

The chain recombines TRBV24-1 with TRBJ2-7; maybe TRBD2 (5 bases). Germline V CDR1 and CDR2: KGHDR, SFDVKD. Trimming removed 4 bases from V and 4 bases from J, with 13 bases in between. The CDR3 sequence is 14 residues long. DNA for the CDR3: TGTGCCACCAGTGAACGGGAAGCGAATTACGAGCAGTACTTC. It is translated as CATSEREANYEQYF.

This clonotype was detected only once. The chain recombines TRBV12-3 or TRBV12-4 with TRBJ1-2; 8 nucleotides line up with TRBD1. This CDR3 has 15 residues. The trim removed 2 bases at V and 8 bases at J, leaving 10 bases unmatched. The CDR3 nucleotides are TGTGCCAGCAGTTTAAGGCAGGGGGCGAGCGTAGGCTACACCTTC. It yields the protein CASSLRQGASVGYTF.

Comment on this clonotype: The CDR3 ends on some other residue instead of the conserved phenylalanine or tryptophan, so this is likely a read error. The limits of the CDR3 on the DNA are not certain, so only TCRdb's listed CDR3 is given. V gene TRBV5-1 combines with J gene TRBJ1-2; the listed D gene, TRBD1, was not tested against the DNA. The CDR3 contains 13 residues when both ends are counted. CDR1 and CDR2 from the germline V gene are SGHRS and YFSETQ. The CDR3 region is CASSLGGGYGYTL.

The rearrangement joins TRBV10-3 to TRBJ2-3, with D possibly being TRBD2 (5 bases). The CDR3 spans 17 residues. Germline V gives CDR1 ENHRY, CDR2 SYGVKD. V dropped 3 bases and J dropped 6 bases, with 22 bases sitting between them. DNA of the CDR3: TGTGCCATCAGTGACTTTATCGCTCGGGGATCGAGGGATACGCAGTATTTT. Its protein product is CAISDFIARGSRDTQYF.

J is TRBJ1-1 and V is TRBV15; D is undetermined. The CDR3 sequence is 13 residues long. Germline V gives CDR1 LNHNV, CDR2 YYDKDF (reference sequence). Trimming stripped 6 bases from V and 1 base from J, with 9 bases between. The CDR3 is CATRREGNTEAFF. CDR3 bases: TGTGCCACCAGGAGGGAGGGGAACACTGAAGCTTTCTTT.

For the CDR3, the DNA is TGTGCTAGTGGTAGTCCGGGACAGTCCTACGAGCAGTACTTC. It specifies CASGSPGQSYEQYF. The chain carries TRBV12-5 and TRBJ2-7; 7 positions agree with TRBD1. The V segment lost 5 bases and the J segment 1 base; nucleotides outside the gene matches: 5. CDR1 and CDR2 (germline): LGHNT, FRNRAP. This CDR3 region has 14 residues.

This clonotype was counted a few times. This chain connects TRBV24-1 to TRBJ1-1; D perhaps matches TRBD1 (6 bases). Trimming removed 6 bases at V and 2 bases at J, with 9 bases between. The CDR3 is made up of 13 amino acids. Germline V gene sequence: CDR1 KGHDR, CDR2 SFDVKD. DNA for the CDR3: TGTGCCACCAGTTTAGGGGGAAACACTGAAGCTTTCTTT. Translated, it gives CATSLGGNTEAFF.

This clonotype has just a few counts. The chain recombines TRBV19 with TRBJ2-2; a weak D match, TRBD2 (6 bases). This CDR3 is built from 19 residues. Germline values: CDR1 LNHDA, CDR2 SQIVND (reference sequence). V was shortened by 1 base and J by 0 bases, with 18 bases between the two germline ends. The CDR3 nucleotides are TGTGCCAGTAGTATAGGCAGGTTGAGGCGGGGCCCGAACACCGGGGAGCTGTTTTTT. It codes for CASSIGRLRRGPNTGELFF. The full variable domain, its missing parts supplied by reference TRBV19 and TRBJ2-2, is DGGITQSPKYLFRKEGQNVTLSCEQNLNHDAMYWYRQDPGQGLRLIYYSQIVNDFQKGDIAEGYSVSREKKESFPLTVTSAQKNPTAFYLCASSIGRLRRGPNTGELFFGEGSRLTVL.

This chain joins TRBV7-3 and TRBJ2-2; 7 bases line up with TRBD1. Germline V gene lookup returns CDR1 SGHTA and CDR2 FQGTGA. The ends lost 5 bases at V and 5 bases at J; junction bases unmatched: 5. The CDR3 sequence is 14 residues long. The CDR3 nucleotides read TGTGCCAGCAGCACAAACAGGGGAACCGGGGAGCTGTTTTTT. It specifies CASSTNRGTGELFF. The whole variable domain, filled in from reference TRBV7-3 and TRBJ2-2, reads GAGVSQTPSNKVTEKGKYVELRCDPISGHTALYWYRQSLGQGPEFLIYFQGTGAADDSGLPNDRFFAVRPEGSVSTLKIQRTERGDSAVYLCASSTNRGTGELFFGEGSRLTVL.

V gene TRBV20-1 combines with J gene TRBJ2-5, with a tentative D call TRBD1 (6 bases). The germline V and J ends were trimmed by 3 bases and 5 bases, with 10 bases remaining between them. The CDR3 runs 12 residues. Germline V CDR1 and CDR2: DFQATT, SNEGSKA (reference sequence). The CDR3 is CSARQGSETQYF. As DNA, the CDR3 is TGCAGTGCTAGGCAGGGGAGTGAGACCCAGTACTTC.

V and J are TRBV11-2 and TRBJ2-1, with 10 bases that match TRBD1. This CDR3 spans 17 amino acids. From germline, CDR1 is SGHAT and CDR2 FQNNGV. Trimming at V came to 0 bases and at J to 7 bases, leaving 9 bases not matched to a gene. The CDR3 sequence: CASSLDQETGGWNEQFF. CDR3 bases: TGTGCCAGCAGCTTAGATCAGGAGACAGGGGGCTGGAATGAGCAGTTCTTC. The entire variable domain, with the rest obtained from reference TRBV11-2 and TRBJ2-1, is as follows: EAGVAQSPRYKIIEKRQSVAFWCNPISGHATLYWYQQILGQGPKLLIQFQNNGVVDDSQLPKDRFSAERLKGVDSTLKIQPAKLEDSAVYLCASSLDQETGGWNEQFFGPGTRLTVL.

This CDR3 is CASSDHTGQAGGNTIYF. The CDR3 bases are TGTGCCAGCAGTGATCACACCGGACAGGCTGGAGGAAACACCATATATTTT. The chain uses TRBV25-1 and TRBJ1-3; 7 nucleotides match TRBD1. The CDR3 contains 17 residues. Germline CDR1 is MGHDK and CDR2 is SYGVNS. V dropped 3 bases and J dropped 4; count of bases not matched to a gene: 12.

J is TRBJ1-2 and V is TRBV24-1; D gene uncertain. The CDR3 runs 12 residues. V was shortened by 4 bases and J by 7 bases, with 9 bases between the two germline ends. Germline CDR1 reads KGHDR; CDR2 reads SFDVKD. The CDR3: CATSDPLVGYTF. Written as DNA, the CDR3 is TGTGCCACCAGTGACCCCCTCGTTGGCTACACCTTC.

The chain recombines TRBV6-1 with TRBJ2-1; TRBD2 matches at 14 bases. Trimming removed 6 bases from V and 4 bases from J; junction bases left unmatched: 5. The CDR3 consists of 16 residues. Germline lookup yields CDR1 MNHNS and CDR2 SASEGT. The CDR3, as DNA: TGTGCCAGCAGCGCGACTAGCGGGGGGGAATACAATGAGCAGTTCTTC. This gives the protein CASSATSGGEYNEQFF.

The chain uses TRBV12-3 or TRBV12-4 and TRBJ2-3; the match to TRBD1 covers 7 bases. The V segment lost 5 bases and the J segment 6 bases; nucleotides outside the gene matches: 8. The CDR3 spans 14 residues. Here the CDR3 reads CASSRTGVADTQYF. The CDR3 DNA follows: TGTGCCAGCAGTCGTACAGGGGTTGCGGATACGCAGTATTTT.

CDR3 sequence (DNA): TGTGCCATCAGTGAGATGGGGGCAGGGGGCAGGGAAGCTTTCTTT. Amino acid sequence: CAISEMGAGGREAFF. The chain recombines TRBV10-3 with TRBJ1-1; 8 bases match TRBD1. Losses at the gene ends were 2 bases for V and 8 bases for J; bases not matched to a gene: 10. This CDR3 is built from 15 residues. CDR1 is ENHRY and CDR2 is SYGVKD in the germline V gene.

This clonotype appeared a few times. The chain has TRBV20-1 and TRBJ2-7; D remains unclear. The CDR3 loop spans 13 amino acids. V dropped 5 bases and J dropped 0 bases, with 11 bases sitting between them. In germline, CDR1 is DFQATT, CDR2 SNEGSKA (reference sequence). The CDR3: CSAFRPSSYEQYF. The CDR3 bases are TGCAGTGCTTTCCGACCGAGCTCCTACGAGCAGTACTTC.

The rearrangement uses TRBV20-1 and TRBJ2-7; 8 nucleotides match TRBD2. The CDR3 has 15 residues. V lost 2 bases and J lost 2; bases outside the gene matches: 8. Germline V gene sequence: CDR1 DFQATT, CDR2 SNEGSKA (reference sequence). The CDR3 spells CSARRGRRGAYEQYF. The CDR3 DNA reads as TGCAGTGCTAGAAGGGGAAGGCGGGGGGCCTACGAGCAGTACTTC.

The chain is built from TRBV6-1 and TRBJ2-1; D is perhaps TRBD1 or TRBD2 (6 bases each). Germline-derived CDR1 and CDR2 are MNHNS and SASEGT. CDR3 length equals 17 residues. The V and J ends lost 3 bases and 3 bases respectively, with 18 bases between them. The CDR3 spells CASSDKGGTSGYNEQFF. The CDR3 coding sequence is TGTGCCAGCAGTGATAAAGGGGGGACTTCGGGCTACAATGAGCAGTTCTTC.

The chain recombines TRBV11-2 with TRBJ1-1; D may be TRBD1 (5 bases). Per the germline V gene, CDR1 is SGHAT and CDR2 is FQNNGV. This CDR3 is built from 12 residues. Trimming shortened V by 2 bases and J by 10 bases, and 11 bases separated the two germline ends. The CDR3 protein is CASSLSGVRAFF. The CDR3, as DNA: TGTGCCAGCAGCTTATCGGGGGTACGAGCTTTCTTT.

V gene TRBV6-5 combines with J gene TRBJ2-3, with D perhaps TRBD2 (5 bases). The CDR3 is 12 amino acids. Germline V gene sequence: CDR1 MNHEY, CDR2 SVGAGI. Trimming left V 4 bases short and J 8 bases short, with 10 bases between. The CDR3 DNA sequence: TGTGCCAGCAGTTCACTAGTCGGTACGCAGTATTTT. Its protein product is CASSSLVGTQYF.

The chain has TRBV29-1 and TRBJ2-5; 10 bases match TRBD2. With 4 bases clipped from V and 1 base from J, the junction kept 3 bases outside the gene matches. CDR1 is SQVTM and CDR2 is ANQGSEA in the germline V gene. CDR3 length: 14 residues. In DNA, the CDR3 is TGCAGCGTTGCGGCTAGCGGGGGCCAAGAGACCCAGTACTTC. It is translated as CSVAASGGQETQYF.

The sample holds a few counts of this clonotype. The CDR3 bases are TGCAGTGCTAGAGCTGAGACGAACACTGAAGCTTTCTTT. It translates to CSARAETNTEAFF. The chain couples TRBV20-1 to TRBJ1-1; D is undetermined. This CDR3 spans 13 amino acids. Germline V gene sequence: CDR1 DFQATT, CDR2 SNEGSKA (reference sequence). Trimming stripped 1 base from V and 1 base from J, with 7 bases between.

V gene TRBV11-3 combines with J gene TRBJ2-3, with TRBD2 matching 7 bases. The CDR3 is 16 residues long. Germline V CDR1 and CDR2: SGHNT, YENEEA. Losses at the gene ends were 5 bases for V and 1 base for J; bases not matched to a gene: 9. Written as DNA, the CDR3 is TGTGCCAGCAGCCTTCGACTAGCACAAGGCACAGATACGCAGTATTTT. Translating it yields CASSLRLAQGTDTQYF.

This clonotype has only one observation. The rearrangement links TRBV11-1 to TRBJ1-2; TRBD1 aligns across 7 bases. The germline V gene has CDR1 SGHAT and CDR2 FQDESV (reference sequence). J gave up 7 bases and V 5 bases, and 7 bases lay outside the gene matches. CDR3 length equals 13 residues. The CDR3 protein is CASSRGDSTGYTF. CDR3 nucleotides: TGTGCCAGCAGCCGTGGGGACAGTACTGGCTACACCTTC.

V gene TRBV21-1 combines with J gene TRBJ2-5; the table's D call of TRBD1 was not tested on the DNA. TRBV21-1 is assigned pseudogene status. The CDR3 is 17 amino acids. CDR3 coding DNA: TGTGCCAGCAGCTTTCTGATCCGGGACAGGGTATGGGAGACCCAGTACTTC. It specifies CASSFLIRDRVWETQYF.

The chain recombines TRBV6-1 with TRBJ2-6; D ambiguous. Germline CDR1 is MNHNS and CDR2 is SASEGT. V lost 1 base and J lost 2, with 6 bases in between. The CDR3 sequence is 15 residues long. In DNA form, the CDR3 reads TGTGCCAGCAGTGAAGGAGTAGCTGGGGCCAACGTCCTGACTTTC. It codes for CASSEGVAGANVLTF.

J is TRBJ1-2 and V is TRBV6-5; D possibly corresponds to TRBD1 (5 bases). V lost 2 bases, J lost 4 bases, and 8 bases lay in between. This CDR3 is 13 amino acids long. From germline, CDR1 is MNHEY and CDR2 SVGAGI. The CDR3 DNA reads as TGTGCCAGCAGTTACAGGGGAACCTATGGCTACACCTTC. Translated: CASSYRGTYGYTF.